The subject of this entry is one T cell receptor beta chain. The antigen is undetermined. The junction does not match germline at one end; this may be a read error. Germline lookup yields CDR1 SSHAT and CDR2 FNYEAQ (reference sequence). This CDR3 region has 15 residues. This specimen belongs to a study of cytomegalovirus exposure and HLA in healthy donors. Study conclusions and caveats: Per a later analysis, HLA-associated TCR beta chains showed more clonal expansion than other, equally common TCR beta chains. The study listed approximately 170 cytomegalovirus-associated TCR beta chains. In a later analysis, TCR beta V- and J-gene trimming was associated with a missense DCLRE1C variant.

Both 60 Vbeta primers and 13 Jbeta primers went into the PCR. The repertoire was sequenced with immunoSEQ multiplex PCR; TCRdb's copy has only in-frame clones and lacks some. The profile shows 110,000 or so clones, roughly four fifths of them singletons. The J gene is TRBJ2-3, the V gene TRBV7-7; 10 bases agree with TRBD1. Input material: PBMCs. The receptor's source is a man in his fifties in good health and CMV-seropositive. The CDR3 bases are TGTGCTAGCAGCTTAGACAGGGGGCCGACAGATACGCAGTATTTT. Translation: CASSLDRGPTDTQYF. Complete variable domain (other parts from reference TRBV7-7 and TRBJ2-3): GAGVSQSPRYKVTKRGQDVTLRCDPISSHATLYWYQQALGQGPEFLTYFNYEAQPDKSGLPSDRFSAERPEGSISTLTIQRTEQRDSAMYRCASSLDRGPTDTQYFGPGTRLTVL.